A selection of T cell receptor beta chains follows, all from one sample in a study of blood T cell repertoires in COVID-19. The assay was immunoSEQ multiplex PCR, and TCRdb's table has in-frame clones only and misses some. The sample includes around 120,000 clones, roughly 79% of them seen just once. The sequencing input was peripheral blood. Receptors originate from a human donor in a cohort sampled during active COVID-19. The CDR3 runs from the conserved cysteine through the conserved F or W.

>TRBJ2-6|TRBV30|16
CAWSIGGLSGANVLTF
>TRBJ1-1|TRBV15|16
CATSRDLPGFNTEAFF
>TRBJ2-5|TRBV29-1|12
CSVNRASETQYF
>TRBJ2-7|TRBV11-2|15
CASSLGLAGGYEQYF
>TRBJ1-4|TRBV15|16
CATSSEGTVGSEKLFF
>TRBJ2-7|TRBV7-8|14
CASSLAVRIYEQYF
>TRBJ2-3|TRBV9|15
CASSPRGGSPDTQYF
>TRBJ1-5|TRBV5-1|13
CASSLQGDQPQHF
>TRBJ1-4|TRBV9|19
CASSVVSDRGISTNEKLFF
>TRBJ2-7|TRBV2|15
CASSERASGVGEQYF